The rows below give T cell receptor beta chains drawn from one sample of a study of T cell responses to AZD1222 COVID-19 vaccine. Sequenced by immunoSEQ multiplex PCR; TCRdb stores in-frame clones only, minus some. The table shows about 150,000 clones, with over 90% occurring only once. The sample in question was peripheral blood, obtained on day 0 of AZD1222 vaccination. These TCRs come from an adult in good health. The CDR3 runs from the conserved cysteine through the conserved F or W. A D gene is named only where the DNA matches it firmly. Clone sizes are given selectively: once, few, many, or a class where the clone is expanded.

size | J | D | V | DNA | CDR3
few | TRBJ1-6 | NA | TRBV10-3 | TGTGCCATCAGTGACGACAGCTATAATTCACCCCTCCACTTT | CAISDDSYNSPLHF
NA | TRBJ2-7 | NA | TRBV14 | TGTGCCAGCAGTCTAAGAGGAGGGGTAGGCTCCTACGAGCAGTACTTC | CASSLRGGVGSYEQYF
NA | TRBJ2-1 | NA | TRBV12-3/TRBV12-4 | TGTGCCAGCAGTTTGACAGGCCCCAATGAGCAGTTCTTC | CASSLTGPNEQFF
NA | TRBJ2-1 | NA | TRBV7-2 | TGTGCCAGCAGCTTAGGCCGGGAGTACAATGAGCAGTTCTTC | CASSLGREYNEQFF
NA | TRBJ1-1 | NA | TRBV6-5 | TGTGCCAGTCGTTTCGGGGGGGCTGAAGCTTTCTTT | CASRFGGAEAFF
NA | TRBJ2-3 | NA | TRBV7-3 | TGTGCCAGCAGCTCCCAAGGGGACATCACAGATACGCAGTATTTT | CASSSQGDITDTQYF
NA | TRBJ1-5 | NA | TRBV6-4 | TGTGCCAGCAGTATCAGGGGAGATGGTCAGCCCCAGCATTTT | CASSIRGDGQPQHF
NA | TRBJ1-3 | NA | TRBV2 | TGTGCCACTGGACGGGGGCTTGGAAACACCATATATTTT | CATGRGLGNTIYF
NA | TRBJ2-1 | NA | TRBV28 | TGTGCCAGCAGTCTCCTCGGGAGAGAGGCCAATGAGCAGTTCTTC | CASSLLGREANEQFF
NA | TRBJ1-1 | NA | TRBV9 | TGTGCCAGCAGCTTCGAGGTGGACACTGAAGCTTTCTTT | CASSFEVDTEAFF
NA | TRBJ2-7 | TRBD1 | TRBV3-1/TRBV3-2 | TGTGCCAGCAGCCAACTCGGGACAGGGAACGAGCAGTACTTC | CASSQLGTGNEQYF
NA | TRBJ1-2 | NA | TRBV5-4 | TGTGCCAGCAGGCGAACAGGGATTGATGGCTACACCTTC | CASRRTGIDGYTF
NA | TRBJ1-4 | TRBD1 | TRBV6-2/TRBV6-3 | TGTGCCAGCAGTTGGGCAGGGGGCCGAGAAAAACTGTTTTTT | CASSWAGGREKLFF
NA | TRBJ1-6 | NA | TRBV7-9 | TGTGCCAGTAGCTTCGCCCAGGCCTCACCCCTCCACTTT | CASSFAQASPLHF
NA | TRBJ2-3 | NA | TRBV5-4 | TGTGCCAGCTCACCCGCGTTAGAGAGAAAGGATACGCAGTATTTT | CASSPALERKDTQYF
NA | TRBJ2-1 | NA | TRBV5-1 | TGCGCCAGCAGCCGCTTCAGGGGGAGGGCCTTAAGAGAGCAGTTCTTC | CASSRFRGRALREQFF
NA | TRBJ1-4 | TRBD1 | TRBV15 | TGTGCCACCAGCAGCCACCGGGGACAGCAGAATGAAAAACTGTTTTTT | CATSSHRGQQNEKLFF
NA | TRBJ2-7 | TRBD1 | TRBV28 | TGTGCCAGCAGTCTAGGGGGCTGGGAGCAGTACTTC | CASSLGGWEQYF
NA | TRBJ2-7 | TRBD2 | TRBV4-1 | TGCGCCAGCAGCCAAGAGACTAGCGGGAGCTCCTACGAGCAGTACTTC | CASSQETSGSSYEQYF
NA | TRBJ1-5 | NA | TRBV19 | TGTGCCAGTAGTATGAATGGCAATCAGCCCCAGCATTTT | CASSMNGNQPQHF
once | TRBJ2-7 | TRBD2 | TRBV18 | TGTGCCAGCTCACCAGGTCTAACTAGCGGGAATGCCGAGCAGTACTTC | CASSPGLTSGNAEQYF
once | TRBJ1-4 | TRBD1 | TRBV7-2 | TGTGCCAGCAGCTTTCAGAGGGGGCCGGCTAATGAAAAACTGTTTTTT | CASSFQRGPANEKLFF
NA | TRBJ1-1 | TRBD1 | TRBV28 | TGTGCCAGCAGCCTCGACAGGGGTCCTGAAGCTTTCTTT | CASSLDRGPEAFF
NA | TRBJ1-2 | TRBD1 | TRBV6-1 | TGTGCCAGCAGTGAATATTTCATGGGACAGGAGGACGGCTACACCTTC | CASSEYFMGQEDGYTF
NA | TRBJ1-5 | NA | TRBV5-6 | TGTGCCAGCAGCCCCCTGGGGAGCGCTCAGCCCCAGCATTTT | CASSPLGSAQPQHF
NA | TRBJ1-3 | NA | TRBV9 | TGTGCCAGCAGCGGCTCCTCCACCGGAAACACCATATATTTT | CASSGSSTGNTIYF
NA | TRBJ1-5 | NA | TRBV9 | TGTGCCAGCAGCGATCAGGGGCTTGCCAATCAGCCCCAGCATTTT | CASSDQGLANQPQHF
NA | TRBJ2-7 | NA | TRBV9 | TGTGCCAGCAGCGTAGCAGGCGATAGACCCTACGAGCAGTACTTC | CASSVAGDRPYEQYF
NA | TRBJ2-2 | TRBD2 | TRBV5-6 | TGTGCCAGCACCTCTAGCGGGAGGAGGGGAACCGGGGAGCTGTTTTTT | CASTSSGRRGTGELFF
NA | TRBJ2-3 | TRBD1 | TRBV7-6 | TGTGCCAGCAGCTTAGGACAGGGGAGCACAGATACGCAGTATTTT | CASSLGQGSTDTQYF
NA | TRBJ2-3 | TRBD2 | TRBV19 | TGTGCCAGTAGTATTGACGGACTAGCGGGAGGAGTAGATACGCAGTATTTT | CASSIDGLAGGVDTQYF
NA | TRBJ2-1 | TRBD2 | TRBV7-8 | TGTGCCAGCAGCTTACGGGCGACTAGCGCTTACAATGAGCAGTTCTTC | CASSLRATSAYNEQFF
NA | TRBJ2-1 | NA | TRBV6-4 | TGTGCCAGCAGTGACTCTTGGGAGGATCCACGCAATGAGCAGTTCTTC | CASSDSWEDPRNEQFF
NA | TRBJ1-2 | NA | TRBV29-1 | TGCAGCGTTGAAGCAGGAACAGTGGCGGGGGTGAATGGCTACACCTTC | CSVEAGTVAGVNGYTF
NA | TRBJ1-1 | TRBD1 | TRBV6-5 | TGTGCCAGCAGATCCGGGACAGGAACTGAAGCTTTCTTT | CASRSGTGTEAFF
NA | TRBJ1-2 | TRBD1 | TRBV5-1 | TGCGCCAGCAGCTTGATGGGACAGGGGGTAAACTATGGCTACACCTTC | CASSLMGQGVNYGYTF
NA | TRBJ2-7 | NA | TRBV18 | TGTGCCAGCTCACCACCAATCGCCAGGGGATACGAGCAGTACTTC | CASSPPIARGYEQYF
NA | TRBJ2-2 | TRBD2 | TRBV4-2 | TGTGCCAGCAGCCAACCCAGCGGGGTGAACACCGGGGAGCTGTTTTTT | CASSQPSGVNTGELFF
NA | TRBJ2-6 | TRBD1 | TRBV6-5 | TGTGCCAGCAGTTACAACAGGGGGCTTGGGGCCAACGTCCTGACTTTC | CASSYNRGLGANVLTF
NA | TRBJ2-5 | TRBD2 | TRBV15 | TGTGCCACCAGTTCTAGCGGGAGAGTCCAAGAGACCCAGTACTTC | CATSSSGRVQETQYF
NA | TRBJ1-6 | NA | TRBV5-4 | TGTGCCAGCAGCTTGGCCGCAGGAAATTCACCCCTCCACTTT | CASSLAAGNSPLHF
NA | TRBJ1-3 | NA | TRBV7-6 | TGTGCCAGCAGCAAAAGTGGGTGGGATCGCTCTGGAAACACCATATATTTT | CASSKSGWDRSGNTIYF
NA | TRBJ1-6 | TRBD1 | TRBV5-6 | TGTGCCAGCAGCCCGGGGACAGGGGTTGTGACCCTCCACTTT | CASSPGTGVVTLHF
NA | TRBJ1-5 | NA | TRBV21-1 | TGTGCCAGCAGCGGAGGGCGACGGCCGGGAAGCAATCAGCCCCAGCATTTT | CASSGGRRPGSNQPQHF
NA | TRBJ1-4 | NA | TRBV15 | TGTGCCACCAGCACCTCCCAAAAGGAAAAACTGTTTTTT | CATSTSQKEKLFF
NA | TRBJ2-1 | TRBD2 | TRBV24-1 | TGTGCCACCAGTGATAGTACGGGACTAGCGGACGCCTACAATGAGCAGTTCTTC | CATSDSTGLADAYNEQFF
NA | TRBJ2-1 | TRBD2 | TRBV6-5 | TGTGCCAGCAGTTACTTTCCCGGCGGGGGGAACAATGAGCAGTTCTTC | CASSYFPGGGNNEQFF
NA | TRBJ1-2 | NA | TRBV5-1 | TGCGCCAGCGGGAACCGACACGTAGGACTTAACTATGGCTACACCTTC | CASGNRHVGLNYGYTF
NA | TRBJ1-2 | TRBD1 | TRBV7-2 | TGTGCCAGCAGCCCTCCTGGACAGGGGGCTGGCTACACCTTC | CASSPPGQGAGYTF
NA | TRBJ2-2 | TRBD2 | TRBV5-6 | TGTGCCAGCAGCTTGGCCGGGGGGACCGGGGAGCTGTTTTTT | CASSLAGGTGELFF
NA | TRBJ2-5 | NA | TRBV7-7 | TGTGCTAGCAGCCCCGGCAGGGTGGTAGCGCAAGAGACCCAGTACTTC | CASSPGRVVAQETQYF
NA | TRBJ1-2 | NA | TRBV30 | TGTGCCTGGAGTCTGGGGTATGGCTACACCTTC | CAWSLGYGYTF
NA | TRBJ1-4 | NA | TRBV7-9 | TGTGCCAGCAGCTTAGCCAGGGCAACTAATGAAAAACTGTTTTTT | CASSLARATNEKLFF